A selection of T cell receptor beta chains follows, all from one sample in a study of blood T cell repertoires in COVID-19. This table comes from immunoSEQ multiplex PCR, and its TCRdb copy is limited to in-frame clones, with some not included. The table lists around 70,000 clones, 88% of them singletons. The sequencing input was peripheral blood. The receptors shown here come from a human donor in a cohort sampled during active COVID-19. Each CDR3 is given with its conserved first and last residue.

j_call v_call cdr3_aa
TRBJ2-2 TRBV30 CAWSSPLKPGELFF
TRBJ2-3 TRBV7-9 CASSLVGGTDTQYF
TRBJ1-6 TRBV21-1 CASSNDGQSSYNSPLHF
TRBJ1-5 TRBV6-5 CASSRGKGSNQPQHF
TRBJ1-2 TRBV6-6 CASSSGQGNGYTF
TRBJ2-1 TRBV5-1 CASSTGTGGIEQFF
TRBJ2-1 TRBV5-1 CASSLGAANNEQFF
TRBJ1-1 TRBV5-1 CASSATGSNTEAFF
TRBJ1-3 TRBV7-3 CASSAGPRGSGNTIYF
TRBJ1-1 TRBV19 CASSNTRNTEAFF
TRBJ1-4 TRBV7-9 CASSPTGRNEKLFF
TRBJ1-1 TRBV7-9 CASSPWTGLNTEAFF
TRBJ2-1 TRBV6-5 CASSYSWERELEQFF
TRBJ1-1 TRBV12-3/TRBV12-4 CASSWGEDTEAFF
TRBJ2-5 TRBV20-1 CNPGGPETQYF
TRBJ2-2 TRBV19 CASSIEDIANTGELFF
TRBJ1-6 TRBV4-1 CASSQEVGTENSPLHF
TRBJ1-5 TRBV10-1 CASRDPGQGAVGNQPQHF
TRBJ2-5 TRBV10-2 CASSEPPLRSPQETQYF
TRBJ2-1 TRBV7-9 CASSAGTAPLFVF
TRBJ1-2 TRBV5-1 CASSLGTGVYGYTF
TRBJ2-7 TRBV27 CASSLGTPYEQYF